Shown below are 17 T cell receptor beta chains from a single sample sequenced in a study of OX40 agonist ivuxolimab in advanced cancers. Assay: immunoSEQ multiplex PCR; the TCRdb copy retains only in-frame clones and omits some. The sample contains tens of thousands of clones, 80% to 90% of which appear only once. The material was CD4+ or CD8+ T cells sorted from blood, obtained in a trial of the OX40 agonist ivuxolimab. The receptors here all came from an adult with an advanced solid tumor such as melanoma, head and neck, liver or kidney cancer.

This clone was seen more than once but under ten times. The chain couples TRBV6-5 to TRBJ1-1; a weak D match, TRBD1 (6 bases). Germline V lookup: CDR1 MNHEY, CDR2 SVGAGI. V was shortened by 2 bases and J by 0 bases, with 13 bases between the two germline ends. This CDR3 has 16 amino acids. The chain's CDR3 is CASSYGFRGMNTEAFF. CDR3 nucleotides: TGTGCCAGCAGTTACGGGTTCAGGGGCATGAACACTGAAGCTTTCTTT.

This clone has just a few counts. This chain joins TRBV5-6 and TRBJ2-7, with 7 bases that match TRBD1. Germline lookup yields CDR1 SGHDT and CDR2 YYEEEE. V was pared by 2 bases and J by 2 bases, with 4 bases of the junction left unmatched. CDR3 length: 14 amino acids. The chain's CDR3 is CASSLEGTAYEQYF. CDR3 in DNA: TGTGCCAGCAGCTTAGAGGGGACAGCCTACGAGCAGTACTTC. The variable domain in full, completed from reference TRBV5-6 and TRBJ2-7, reads DAGVTQSPTHLIKTRGQQVTLRCSPKSGHDTVSWYQQALGQGPQFIFQYYEEEERQRGNFPDRFSGHQFPNYSSELNVNALLLGDSALYLCASSLEGTAYEQYFGPGTRLTVT.

The genes are TRBV11-1 and TRBJ2-3, with TRBD2 as a possible D gene (6 bases). In germline, CDR1 is SGHAT, CDR2 FQDESV (reference sequence). Trimming pared 3 bases from V and 6 bases from J, leaving 13 bases between. The CDR3 is 14 residues long. The CDR3 nucleotides are TGTGCCAGCAGCTTCCGGGACTTTGGTGATACGCAGTATTTT. Protein product: CASSFRDFGDTQYF.

This clone was observed a few times. This chain connects TRBV19 to TRBJ2-7; weak D call: TRBD1 (6 bases). This CDR3 spans 12 amino acids. Germline values: CDR1 LNHDA, CDR2 SQIVND (reference sequence). The germline V and J ends were trimmed by 5 bases and 7 bases, with 12 bases remaining between them. In nucleotides, the CDR3 is TGTGCCAGTAGTCCCCAGGGGAAGGAGCAGTACTTC. It is translated as CASSPQGKEQYF.

V and J are TRBV5-1 and TRBJ2-5; the match to TRBD2 covers 10 bases. Trimming removed 0 bases from V and 2 bases from J; junction bases left unmatched: 7. The CDR3 loop spans 17 amino acids. CDR1 and CDR2 from the germline V gene are SGHRS and YFSETQ. Here the CDR3 reads CASSLGGLARIQETQYF. The CDR3 DNA reads as TGCGCCAGCAGCTTGGGGGGACTAGCGCGGATACAAGAGACCCAGTACTTC.

The genes are TRBV7-9 and TRBJ1-2; the D is unclear. The CDR3 extends over 14 amino acids. Germline values: CDR1 SEHNR, CDR2 FQNEAQ (reference sequence). Trimming cost V 4 bases and J 8 bases, with 17 bases left between them. CDR3 sequence (DNA): TGTGCCAGCAGCTCCTCCCCACCCTCCGGGGGCTACACCTTC. Its protein is CASSSSPPSGGYTF.

The chain couples TRBV7-6 to TRBJ2-3; 9 nucleotides agree with TRBD1. This CDR3 has 14 residues. After removal of 5 bases from V and 3 bases from J, the junction contained 3 bases not matched to a gene. Germline values: CDR1 SGHVS, CDR2 FNYEAQ. CDR3 in amino acids: CASSRDRATDTQYF. The CDR3 region has the DNA TGTGCCAGCAGCCGGGACAGGGCTACAGATACGCAGTATTTT.

The chain joins TRBV6-5 to TRBJ1-2, with no clear D. Germline V gives CDR1 MNHEY, CDR2 SVGAGI. Deletions cut 5 bases from V and 0 bases from J, with 7 bases between. CDR3 length: 13 amino acids. Here the CDR3 DNA reads TGTGCCAGCAGTCAACAGACTAACTATGGCTACACCTTC. Translation gives CASSQQTNYGYTF.

The V call is TRBV19, the J call TRBJ2-7; 13 nucleotides align to TRBD2. The CDR3 sequence is 15 residues long. After removal of 3 bases from V and 4 bases from J, the junction contained 3 bases not matched to a gene. Germline CDR1 is LNHDA and CDR2 is SQIVND (reference sequence). CDR3 loop: CASSMTSGGIYEQYF. Here the CDR3 DNA reads TGTGCCAGTAGTATGACTAGCGGGGGGATATACGAGCAGTACTTC.

The chain links TRBV2 to TRBJ2-2; D is possibly TRBD1 (6 bases). From germline, CDR1 is SNHLY and CDR2 FYNNEI. Trimming stripped 4 bases from V and 7 bases from J, with 19 bases between. This CDR3 spans 16 amino acids. Here the CDR3 reads CASSVGATPKGGELFF. The CDR3 DNA reads as TGTGCCAGCAGTGTGGGGGCGACCCCTAAAGGCGGGGAGCTGTTTTTT.

This CDR3 is CASSLPGSVEQFF. The CDR3 bases are TGTGCCAGCAGCTTACCCGGGAGTGTTGAGCAGTTCTTC. This chain uses TRBV7-2 with TRBJ2-1; the D gene is possibly TRBD2 (6 bases). The V end lost 2 bases, the J end lost 9 bases, and 11 bases lay between the germline ends. The length of the CDR3 is 13 residues. The germline V gene encodes CDR1 SGHTA and CDR2 FQGNSA.

The V gene is TRBV15, the J gene TRBJ2-5; 9 bases align to TRBD1. Germline V lookup: CDR1 LNHNV, CDR2 YYDKDF (reference sequence). This CDR3 has 16 residues. V was pared by 4 bases and J by 3 bases, with 9 bases of the junction left unmatched. The CDR3 spells CATSTEGQGREETQYF. CDR3 in DNA: TGTGCCACCAGCACCGAAGGACAGGGGAGGGAAGAGACCCAGTACTTC.

This chain connects TRBV23-1 to TRBJ1-5; D gene uncertain. TRBV23-1 is labeled an ORF, and its function is uncertain. V was cut by 3 bases and J by 0 bases, with 3 bases left in between. The CDR3 runs 13 residues. CDR3 coding DNA: TGCGCCAGCAGTCAGTATAGCAATCAGCCCCAGCATTTT. As protein: CASSQYSNQPQHF.

This clone appeared a few times. The V call is TRBV11-1, the J call TRBJ2-1; 8 nucleotides align to TRBD2. This CDR3 spans 18 amino acids. Trimming took 3 bases from V and 3 from J; bases not matched to a gene: 13. Germline CDR1 SGHAT, CDR2 FQDESV (reference sequence). The CDR3 is CASSFIRGRRGGYNEQFF. CDR3 bases: TGTGCCAGCAGCTTCATACGAGGGCGACGGGGGGGCTACAATGAGCAGTTCTTC. Looking up the rest from reference TRBV11-1 and TRBJ2-1 gives the full variable domain: EAEVAQSPRYKITEKSQAVAFWCDPISGHATLYWYRQILGQGPELLVQFQDESVVDDSQLPKDRFSAERLKGVDSTLKIQPAELGDSAMYLCASSFIRGRRGGYNEQFFGPGTRLTVL.

V gene TRBV7-9 combines with J gene TRBJ2-1, with TRBD2 matching 7 bases. The V and J ends lost 4 bases and 4 bases, in that order; junction bases with no gene match: 7. The CDR3 runs 15 residues. Germline assignment: CDR1 SEHNR and CDR2 FQNEAQ (reference sequence). As DNA, the CDR3 is TGTGCCAGCAGCTCCCAGGGAGGGCCTTACAATGAGCAGTTCTTC. It codes for CASSSQGGPYNEQFF.

V is TRBV7-9 and J is TRBJ1-2, with D hard to call. This CDR3 is 14 amino acids long. Germline V lookup: CDR1 SEHNR, CDR2 FQNEAQ (reference sequence). Trimming pared 6 bases from V and 6 bases from J, leaving 17 bases between. CDR3 in amino acids: CASSLADGVDGYTF. CDR3 bases: TGTGCCAGCAGTCTAGCGGACGGTGTCGATGGCTACACCTTC. Looking up the rest from reference TRBV7-9 and TRBJ1-2 gives the full variable domain: DTGVSQNPRHKITKRGQNVTFRCDPISEHNRLYWYRQTLGQGPEFLTYFQNEAQLEKSRLLSDRFSAERPKGSFSTLEIQRTEQGDSAMYLCASSLADGVDGYTFGSGTRLTVV.

The V and J genes are TRBV9 and TRBJ2-1; D assignment may be TRBD1 or TRBD2 (6 bases each). The length of the CDR3 is 13 residues. V was shortened by 7 bases and J by 1 base, with 9 bases between the two germline ends. Germline V gives CDR1 SGDLS, CDR2 YYNGEE. This CDR3 reads CASGGRSYNEQFF. CDR3 DNA: TGTGCCAGCGGGGGGCGGTCCTACAATGAGCAGTTCTTC.